Listed below are T cell receptor beta chains from one sample, sequenced in a study of tumor-infiltrating lymphocytes in primary liver carcinoma. TCRdb used MiXCR to reprocess the multiplex PCR reads, holding one entry per CDR3 protein. The data show tens of thousands of distinct CDR3 sequences, with around two thirds seen just once and under 35% held by the top ten. Sequenced: liver tumor tissue from sampling region 3. These receptors were taken from a woman younger than 45 with primary liver carcinoma and hepatitis B virus infection. CDR3s include the opening cysteine and the closing phenylalanine or tryptophan.

v_call cdr3_aa
TRBV28 CASSLVHERFF
TRBV28 CASRGTSVDNELFF
TRBV6-5 CASSSRTGFTWELSF
TRBV6-5 CVSQGRLAGVVRGEPFF
TRBV11-2 CASSARDRGRKRWSNTEASF
TRBV4-2 CTSSRDRGYELYF
TRBV6-5 CASSYQDSSSYEHYF
TRBV7-9 CARSLDRGPYEQYF
TRBV11-3 CVISLGISGKLEQFF
TRBV5-1 CVSSLGLAGNLVEQHF
TRBV11-3 CASSLGQGEWGVYEQFF
TRBV11-2 CASSLNLSGLAGEGIDTHYF
TRBV11-2 CTSSLLPGRYEQHF
TRBV6-5 CATSYAYVASF
TRBV20-1 CSARDNSASTDTRYF
TRBV2 CASEVREKLFF
TRBV25-1 CASSDGAPGKDEQIF
TRBV29-1 CSVEGATGKQETQYF
TRBV29-1 CSGRTGRPYNERFF
TRBV6-2/TRBV6-3 CASTFRQWRNYEQYF
TRBV11-2 CASSFGRGYEQYF
TRBV28 CVSSRERGGTDTQYF
TRBV29-1 CDVCRDTHRDEQFF
TRBV4-3 CASRVLAGESRSNTGELFF
TRBV15 CAPSRGGIGDTQYF
TRBV11-1 CASGLRATTSGRPYEQYF
TRBV29-1 CRVEYRGYGYTF
TRBV11-3 CASSLVGTPSYEEYF
TRBV10-3 CAISMLAAGAYNEQFF
TRBV11-1 CACSRAMAGVSGELFF
TRBV11-3 CASLDTETQYF
TRBV12-3/TRBV12-4 CASSLHRNQSQHF
TRBV29-1 CSVEQIQGRQGSAETGGGTDTQYF
TRBV20-1 CSAETGRLYQETQYF
TRBV18 CVSSPRIQETQYF
TRBV11-2 CVSSSGSRGDQETQYF
TRBV11-2 CASSPIAGVKEQYF
TRBV7-8 CASSSFRLAGGDTGELFF
TRBV5-4 CVSSVDGHPPPTDTQYF
TRBV28 CTSSLSQDTQYF
TRBV11-2 CASSLDITNADTQYF
TRBV6-1 CASDFWTGMNAEAFF
TRBV29-1 CSGGGSDGYTF
TRBV29-1 CSVDFAGGPVETQCF
TRBV11-1 CDRSFSASLGGYTF
TRBV6-6 CAGSGDDSNQPQHF
TRBV6-1 CTSTFGQGTDYEQYF
TRBV11-3 CASSSRGAQTMGNEQFF
TRBV5-4 CASSPRTGGISPLHF
TRBV4-3 CASIQDEGSSYNEHFF
TRBV28 CASSSLLGTSSYNEQFF
TRBV5-4 CASNANRGPNEKLFF
TRBV28 CASSHPSTRQDTQYF
TRBV11-3 CASSLDLHTTDMQYF
TRBV10-1 CSSSERDTGELFF